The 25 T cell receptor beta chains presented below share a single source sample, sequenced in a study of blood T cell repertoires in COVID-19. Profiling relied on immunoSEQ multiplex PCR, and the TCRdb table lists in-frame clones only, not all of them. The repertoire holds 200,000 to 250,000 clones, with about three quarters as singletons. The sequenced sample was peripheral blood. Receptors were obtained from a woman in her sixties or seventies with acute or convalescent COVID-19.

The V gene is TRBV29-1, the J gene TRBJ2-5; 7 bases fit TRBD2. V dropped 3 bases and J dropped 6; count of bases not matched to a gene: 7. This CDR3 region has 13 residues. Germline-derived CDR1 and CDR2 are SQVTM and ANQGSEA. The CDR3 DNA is TGCAGCGTTGAGGGACTACTCGACCAGACCCAGTACTTC. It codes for CSVEGLLDQTQYF.

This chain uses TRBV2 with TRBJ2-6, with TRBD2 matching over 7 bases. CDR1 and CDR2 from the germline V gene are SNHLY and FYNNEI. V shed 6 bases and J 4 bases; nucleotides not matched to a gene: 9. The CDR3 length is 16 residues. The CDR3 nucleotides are TGTGCCAGCAGGGCCGAGGGAGGGGTCGGGGCCAACGTCCTGACTTTC. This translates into CASRAEGGVGANVLTF.

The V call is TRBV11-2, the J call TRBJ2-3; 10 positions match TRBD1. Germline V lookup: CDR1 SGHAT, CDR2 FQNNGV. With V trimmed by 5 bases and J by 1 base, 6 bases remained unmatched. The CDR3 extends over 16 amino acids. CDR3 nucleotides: TGTGCCAGCAGCACAGGGACAGGGGAGGGCACAGATACGCAGTATTTT. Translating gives CASSTGTGEGTDTQYF.

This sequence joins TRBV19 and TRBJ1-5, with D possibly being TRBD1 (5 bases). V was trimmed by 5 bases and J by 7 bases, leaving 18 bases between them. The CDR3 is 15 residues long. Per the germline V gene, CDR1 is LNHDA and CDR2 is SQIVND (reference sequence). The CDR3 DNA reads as TGTGCCAGTAGTGCCCGGACCCTAGGGGTCCAGCCCCAGCATTTT. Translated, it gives CASSARTLGVQPQHF.

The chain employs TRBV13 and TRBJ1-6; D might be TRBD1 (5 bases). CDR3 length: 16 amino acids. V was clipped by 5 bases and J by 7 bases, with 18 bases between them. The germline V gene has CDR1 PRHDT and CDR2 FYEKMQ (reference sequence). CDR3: CASSQRTGTGNSPLHF. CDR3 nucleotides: TGTGCCAGCAGCCAGCGGACCGGGACTGGAAATTCACCCCTCCACTTT.

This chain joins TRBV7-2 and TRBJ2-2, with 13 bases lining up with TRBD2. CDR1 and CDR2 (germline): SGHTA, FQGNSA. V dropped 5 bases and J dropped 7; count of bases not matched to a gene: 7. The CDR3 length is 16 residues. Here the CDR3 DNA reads TGTGCCAGCAGCCTTAGGACTAGCGGGGGTTTCGGGGAGCTGTTTTTT. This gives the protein CASSLRTSGGFGELFF.

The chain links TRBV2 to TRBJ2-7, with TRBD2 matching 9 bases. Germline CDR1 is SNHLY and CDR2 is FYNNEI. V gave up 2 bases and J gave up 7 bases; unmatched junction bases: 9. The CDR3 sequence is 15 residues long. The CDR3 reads CASSERASGVGEQYF. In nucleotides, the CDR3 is TGTGCCAGCAGTGAACGGGCTAGCGGGGTGGGGGAGCAGTACTTC.

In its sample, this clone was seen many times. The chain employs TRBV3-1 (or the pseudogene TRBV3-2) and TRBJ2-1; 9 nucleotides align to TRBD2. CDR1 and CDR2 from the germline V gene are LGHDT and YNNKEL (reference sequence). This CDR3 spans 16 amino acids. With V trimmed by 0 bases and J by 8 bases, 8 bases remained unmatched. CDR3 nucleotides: TGTGCCAGCAGCCAAGATTTTCGGCGGGGGGGCTATGAGCAGTTCTTC. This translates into CASSQDFRRGGYEQFF.

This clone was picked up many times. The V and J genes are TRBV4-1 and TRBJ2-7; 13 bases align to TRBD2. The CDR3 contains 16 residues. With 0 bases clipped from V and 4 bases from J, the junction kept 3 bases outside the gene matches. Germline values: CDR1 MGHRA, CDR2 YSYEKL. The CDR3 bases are TGCGCCAGCAGCCAAGAGGGACTAGCGGGGCAGTACGAGCAGTACTTC. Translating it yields CASSQEGLAGQYEQYF.

CDR3 bases: TGTGCCAGCAGCCAAGTGAGGTCCTCTGGAAACACCATATATTTT. It is translated as CASSQVRSSGNTIYF. The chain combines TRBV3-1 (or the pseudogene TRBV3-2) with TRBJ1-3; D gene ambiguous. V lost 1 base and J lost 0, with 7 bases in between. Looked up from germline, CDR1 is LGHDT and CDR2 is YNNKEL (reference sequence). This CDR3 contains 15 residues.

CDR3 nucleotide sequence: TGTGCCAGCAGCGGAGTGACAGGCCCATACGAAGCTTTCTTT. It specifies CASSGVTGPYEAFF. The chain employs TRBV6-5 and TRBJ1-1; possible D gene TRBD1, 6 bases. The CDR3 is 14 amino acids. Trimming removed 6 bases at V and 8 bases at J, with 19 bases between. Germline V CDR1 and CDR2: MNHEY, SVGAGI.

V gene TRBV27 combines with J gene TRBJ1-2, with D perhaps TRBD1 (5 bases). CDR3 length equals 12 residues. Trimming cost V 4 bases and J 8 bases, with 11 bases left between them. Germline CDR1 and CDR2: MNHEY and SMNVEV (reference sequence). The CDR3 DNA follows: TGTGCCAGCAGTTCACCAGGGTCCGGCTACACCTTC. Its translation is CASSSPGSGYTF.

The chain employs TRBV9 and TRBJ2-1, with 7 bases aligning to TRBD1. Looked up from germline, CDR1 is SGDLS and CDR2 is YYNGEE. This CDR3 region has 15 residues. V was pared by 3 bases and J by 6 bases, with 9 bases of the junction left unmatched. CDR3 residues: CASSGDRVWRNEQFF. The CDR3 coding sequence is TGTGCCAGCAGCGGAGACAGGGTTTGGCGCAATGAGCAGTTCTTC. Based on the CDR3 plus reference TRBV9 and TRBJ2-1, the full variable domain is DSGVTQTPKHLITATGQRVTLRCSPRSGDLSVYWYQQSLDQGLQFLIQYYNGEERAKGNILERFSAQQFPDLHSELNLSSLELGDSALYFCASSGDRVWRNEQFFGPGTRLTVL.

DNA for the CDR3: TGTGCCAGCAGCCCTTTACAGGGGAGCTATGGCTACACCTTC. Amino acid sequence: CASSPLQGSYGYTF. The chain combines TRBV7-9 with TRBJ1-2; 7 bases agree with TRBD1. This CDR3 comprises 14 residues. Unmatched junction bases numbered 7, after V lost 5 bases and J lost 4 bases. Germline CDR1 and CDR2: SEHNR and FQNEAQ (reference sequence).

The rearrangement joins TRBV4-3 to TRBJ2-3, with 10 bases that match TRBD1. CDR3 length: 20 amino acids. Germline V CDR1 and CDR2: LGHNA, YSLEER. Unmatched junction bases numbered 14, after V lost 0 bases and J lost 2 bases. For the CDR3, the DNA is TGCGCCAGCAGCCAAGATACCGGGACAGGGGCCGGGCCTACCACAGATACGCAGTATTTT. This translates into CASSQDTGTGAGPTTDTQYF.

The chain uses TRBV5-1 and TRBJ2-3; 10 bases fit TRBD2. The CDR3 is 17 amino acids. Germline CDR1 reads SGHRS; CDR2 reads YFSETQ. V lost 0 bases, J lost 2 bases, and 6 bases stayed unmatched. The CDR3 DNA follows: TGCGCCAGCAGCTTGGGTGTAGCGGGGGGACCCACAGATACGCAGTATTTT. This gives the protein CASSLGVAGGPTDTQYF.

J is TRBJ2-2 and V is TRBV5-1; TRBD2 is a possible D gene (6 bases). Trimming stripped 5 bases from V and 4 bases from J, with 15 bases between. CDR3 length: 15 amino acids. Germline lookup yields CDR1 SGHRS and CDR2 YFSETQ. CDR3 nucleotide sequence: TGCGCCAGCAGAGAAAGGGTCGGGGGCACCGGGGAGCTGTTTTTT. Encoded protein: CASRERVGGTGELFF.

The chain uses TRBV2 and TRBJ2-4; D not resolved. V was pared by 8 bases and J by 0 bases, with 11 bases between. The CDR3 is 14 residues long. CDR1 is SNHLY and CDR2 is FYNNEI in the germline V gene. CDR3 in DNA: TGTGCCAGCTCACATGCCTTAGCCAAAAACATTCAGTACTTC. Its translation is CASSHALAKNIQYF.

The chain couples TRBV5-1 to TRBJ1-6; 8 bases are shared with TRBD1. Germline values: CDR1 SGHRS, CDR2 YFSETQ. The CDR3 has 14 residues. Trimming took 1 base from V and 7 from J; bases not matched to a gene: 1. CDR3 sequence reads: CASSLRTGNSPLHF. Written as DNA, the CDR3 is TGCGCCAGCAGCTTGAGGACAGGGAATTCACCCCTCCACTTT.

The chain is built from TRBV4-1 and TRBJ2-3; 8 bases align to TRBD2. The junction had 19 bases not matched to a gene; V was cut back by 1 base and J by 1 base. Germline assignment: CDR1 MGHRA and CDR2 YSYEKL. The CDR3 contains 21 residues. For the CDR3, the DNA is TGCGCCAGCAGCCAAGCCCTAAGGGACCCGTCGGGACTAGTTGGCACAGATACGCAGTATTTT. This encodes CASSQALRDPSGLVGTDTQYF.

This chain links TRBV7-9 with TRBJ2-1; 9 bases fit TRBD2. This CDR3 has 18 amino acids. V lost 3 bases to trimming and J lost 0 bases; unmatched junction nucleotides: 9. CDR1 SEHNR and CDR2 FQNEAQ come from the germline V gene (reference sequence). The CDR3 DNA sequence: TGTGCCAGCAGCTTCGGGGTAGCGGGGGTAAGCTCCTACAATGAGCAGTTCTTC. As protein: CASSFGVAGVSSYNEQFF. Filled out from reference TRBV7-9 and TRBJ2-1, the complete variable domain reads DTGVSQNPRHKITKRGQNVTFRCDPISEHNRLYWYRQTLGQGPEFLTYFQNEAQLEKSRLLSDRFSAERPKGSFSTLEIQRTEQGDSAMYLCASSFGVAGVSSYNEQFFGPGTRLTVL.

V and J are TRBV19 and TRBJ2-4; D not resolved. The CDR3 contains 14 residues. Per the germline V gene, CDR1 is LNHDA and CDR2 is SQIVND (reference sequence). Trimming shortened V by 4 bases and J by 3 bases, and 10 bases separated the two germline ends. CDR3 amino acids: CASSRAFGKNIQYF. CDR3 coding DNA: TGTGCCAGTAGTAGAGCCTTTGGCAAAAACATTCAGTACTTC.

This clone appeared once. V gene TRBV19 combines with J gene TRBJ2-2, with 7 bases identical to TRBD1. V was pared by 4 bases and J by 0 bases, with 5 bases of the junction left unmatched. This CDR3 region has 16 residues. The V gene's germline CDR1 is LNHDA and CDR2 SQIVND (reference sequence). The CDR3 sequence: CASSRGQHANTGELFF. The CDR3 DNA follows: TGTGCCAGTAGTAGGGGACAGCACGCGAACACCGGGGAGCTGTTTTTT.

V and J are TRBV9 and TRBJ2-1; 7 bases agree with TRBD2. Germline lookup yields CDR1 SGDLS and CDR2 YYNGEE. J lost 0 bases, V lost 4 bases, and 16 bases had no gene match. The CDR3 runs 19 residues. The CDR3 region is CASSPRSLSGVSSYNEQFF. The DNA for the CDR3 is TGTGCCAGCAGCCCACGATCTTTAAGCGGGGTAAGCTCCTACAATGAGCAGTTCTTC.

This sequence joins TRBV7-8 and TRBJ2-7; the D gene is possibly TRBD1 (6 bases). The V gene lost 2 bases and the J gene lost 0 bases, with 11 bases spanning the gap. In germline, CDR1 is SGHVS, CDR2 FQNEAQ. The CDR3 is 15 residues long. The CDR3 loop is CASSLRTGSSYEQYF. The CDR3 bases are TGTGCCAGCAGCTTACGAACAGGGAGCTCCTACGAGCAGTACTTC.